The present entry profiles one T cell receptor (beta chain) with its context. What it recognizes is unknown. The data derive from a study of Ad26.COV2.S vaccination and SARS-CoV-2 variants. Study-level points and caveats: Spike-specific responses of CD8+ and CD4+ T cells were reported to display substantial breadth after vaccination.

This table comes from immunoSEQ multiplex PCR, and its TCRdb copy is limited to in-frame clones, with some not included. The sample lists 150,000 to 200,000 clones; around 88% were seen once. This TCR came from a human donor who had recovered from COVID-19. The material sequenced was peripheral blood, taken after recovery from COVID-19.

The CDR3 nucleotides are TGTGCCAGCAGCTTGGCCCCGACACAATTCTCCTATAATTCACCCCTCCACTTT. This translates into CASSLAPTQFSYNSPLHF. This chain links TRBV5-4 with TRBJ1-6, with D unclear. This CDR3 comprises 18 residues. Between the trimmed V and J ends, which lost 0 bases and 0 bases, there was a span of 13 bases. Germline V gene sequence: CDR1 SGHNT, CDR2 YYREEE (reference sequence). The full variable domain, rest sourced from reference TRBV5-4 and TRBJ1-6, is ETGVTQSPTHLIKTRGQQVTLRCSSQSGHNTVSWYQQALGQGPQFIFQYYREEENGRGNFPPRFSGLQFPNYSSELNVNALELDDSALYLCASSLAPTQFSYNSPLHFGNGTRLTVT.